This TCR beta chain is from a study of PD-L1 blockade in urothelial cancer (dated by TCRdb to the late 2010s). With respect to the entire study: All patients started therapy in the mid-2010s and received atezolizumab 1,200 mg intravenously every 3 weeks. About nine tenths of the roughly 29 patients were males with bladder-origin urothelial cancer, and about 60% of the 29 reported a prior smoking history. Patients had an ECOG performance status of 0 or 1 and had received between 0 and 3 prior chemotherapy regimens. Blood samples were analyzed at 3 weeks after treatment start (second dose) and at 6 weeks after treatment start. A median of about 150,000 T cells and 80,000 or so unique TCRs was obtained from blood samples, and a median clonality of roughly 0.08 was observed. Somatic, immune and clinical correlates of response to PD-L1 blockade with atezolizumab in urothelial cancer were the focus of an exploratory multi-omic analysis. Pretreatment tumor samples, along with matched peripheral blood serially collected before and after atezolizumab treatment, were subjected to TCR sequencing. Durable clinical benefit was defined as progression-free survival longer than 6 months, and TCR features were also tested against progression-free and overall survival. In the same patients who had TCR sequencing, pretreatment tumors also underwent whole exome sequencing and RNA sequencing. About 10 patients reached durable clinical benefit, while 20 patients did not. Some 30 patients had pretreatment blood TCR-seq, approximately 24 had at least one posttreatment blood collection, and approximately 24 had tumor TCR-seq. The investigation overall reported the following: Improved progression-free and overall survival was associated with having pretreatment peripheral blood TCR clonality below the median. Because the sample size was small (n ≈ 29) and many exploratory analyses were performed, the results are intended to be hypothesis-generating. At 3 weeks after the start of treatment, tumor-associated TCR clones in peripheral blood had expanded more in patients with durable benefit (n ≈ 20, p = 0.022).

The cohort comprised approximately 30 patients with locally advanced or metastatic urothelial carcinoma treated at Memorial Sloan Kettering on a trial protocol. Peripheral blood mononuclear cells were collected from each patient pretreatment and during treatment, giving between 1 and 8 total time points per patient. The Qiagen DNeasy Blood extraction kit was used to purify genomic DNA from total PBMCs and from tumor samples. PBMCs were collected pretreatment and during treatment, and were isolated and stored as previously described. Comment on this clone: Its antigen target is currently unknown. No base quality values were provided; no much bigger clone lies one nucleotide off.

Spanning cysteine to phenylalanine, the CDR3 consists of 16 amino acids. Just the 48-base CDR3 DNA is kept, in frame starting at base 1. CDR1 and CDR2, per the germline V gene, are SGHTA and FQGTGA. V is pared back by 2 bases and J by 7 bases, with 17 bases lying between the germline termini. Synthetic TCR analog templates were spiked into each PCR so that absolute template abundance could be estimated from read counts. Using the immunoSEQ assay, TCRbeta CDR3 regions were amplified from genomic DNA with bias-controlled V and J gene primers. Rearranged TCRbeta segments were sequenced at approximately 20X coverage. Per the authors' processing: Sequencing errors were corrected by clustering, and CDR3s were annotated against IMGT so that V, D and J genes could be assigned. Downstream analyses used only productive TCRbeta rearrangements, leaving out any out-of-frame or stop-codon sequences. Clonality was computed as one minus Shannon entropy normalized by the log of the number of unique productive sequences. Fisher's exact test with Benjamini-Hochberg correction, using a cutoff of adjusted p below 0.01, was how clones that differed between time points or between blood and tumor were identified. Entries here come from immuneACCESS through TCRdb and include only in-frame sequences with V and J called. Some clones fail to appear in such tables; in the studies checked, an unresolved V gene covers under half of the shortfall, and the cause of the remainder is unknown. Clone size and V and J calls were adopted from that table, with D and trimming inferred from the DNA. Recorded for this sample are about 88,000 clones; 90% of them occurred a single time. The ten largest clonotypes hold around 10% of the sample.

This chain is built from TRBV7-3 and TRBJ1-4; the best D guess is TRBD1, with 6 bases matching. This clonotype was obtained from a man aged 60-69 years with urothelial cancer. The sample was PBMCs, taken around atezolizumab (anti-PD-L1) treatment. The CDR3: CASSLRAGEVGEKLFF. The bases are TGTGCCAGCAGCTTACGTGCAGGGGAAGTTGGTGAAAAACTGTTTTTT.